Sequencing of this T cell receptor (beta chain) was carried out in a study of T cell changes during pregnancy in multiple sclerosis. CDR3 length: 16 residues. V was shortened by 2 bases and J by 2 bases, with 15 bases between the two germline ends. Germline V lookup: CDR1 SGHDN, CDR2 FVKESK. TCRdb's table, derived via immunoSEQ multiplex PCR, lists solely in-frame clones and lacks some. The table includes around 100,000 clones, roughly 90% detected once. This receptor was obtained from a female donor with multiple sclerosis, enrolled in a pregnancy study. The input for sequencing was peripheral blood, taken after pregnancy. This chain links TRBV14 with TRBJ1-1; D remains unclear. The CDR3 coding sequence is TGTGCCAGCAGCCAAATACGCGGTCGATTAAACACTGAAGCTTTCTTT. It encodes CASSQIRGRLNTEAFF. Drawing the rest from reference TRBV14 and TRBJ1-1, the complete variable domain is EAGVTQFPSHSVIEKGQTVTLRCDPISGHDNLYWYRRVMGKEIKFLLHFVKESKQDESGMPNNRFLAERTGGTYSTLKVQPAELEDSGVYFCASSQIRGRLNTEAFFGQGTRLTVV.